A single sample gave rise to the 10 T cell receptor beta chains below, sequenced in a study of blood T cell repertoires in COVID-19. Assay: immunoSEQ multiplex PCR; the TCRdb copy retains only in-frame clones and omits some. The repertoire has about 82,000 clones, about 80% of them found once; the top ten carry about 11%. Sequenced sample: peripheral blood. The receptors here all came from a middle-aged woman with active or convalescent COVID-19.

The rearrangement links TRBV30 to TRBJ1-5; TRBD1 matches at 8 bases. The CDR3 loop spans 13 amino acids. Germline loops: CDR1 GTSNPN, CDR2 SVGIG (reference sequence). Germline trimming cut 0 bases from V and 10 bases from J; bases unmatched to any gene: 5. The CDR3 DNA follows: TGTGCCTGGAGTGTGGGGACAGGCCGACCCCAGCATTTT. It codes for CAWSVGTGRPQHF.

V is TRBV6-6 and J is TRBJ1-4; D gene uncertain. The CDR3 length is 14 residues. Trimming took 6 bases from V and 8 from J, leaving 16 bases between them. Per the germline V gene, CDR1 is MNHNY and CDR2 is SVGAGI (reference sequence). CDR3 sequence reads: CASRPGSRGEKLFF. CDR3 sequence (DNA): TGTGCCAGCAGACCCGGGAGCAGAGGGGAAAAACTGTTTTTT.

This clone was observed once. This chain connects TRBV20-1 to TRBJ2-6, with D possibly matching TRBD1 (6 bases). V lost 3 bases and J lost 10, with 13 bases in between. Germline V gene data show CDR1 as DFQATT and CDR2 as SNEGSKA (reference sequence). The CDR3 runs 13 residues. The DNA for the CDR3 is TGCAGTGCTAGTGGACAGTTTAGAAACGTCCTGACTTTC. Amino acid sequence: CSASGQFRNVLTF.

The rearrangement uses TRBV3-1 (or the pseudogene TRBV3-2) and TRBJ1-6; 7 nucleotides line up with TRBD1. The CDR3 runs 15 residues. V lost 4 bases and J lost 6; bases outside the gene matches: 6. CDR1 and CDR2 (germline): LGHDT, YNNKEL (reference sequence). The CDR3 region has the DNA TGTGCCAGCAGCCGCCGGGACAGAAGTAATTCACCCCTCCACTTT. Its translation: CASSRRDRSNSPLHF.

This clone was found a few times. The CDR3 region has the DNA TGTGCCAGTAGTACGCCAAACAGGGACAATCAGCCCCAGCATTTT. Residues: CASSTPNRDNQPQHF. The chain is built from TRBV19 and TRBJ1-5, with D possibly TRBD1 on 6 matching bases. The V gene's germline CDR1 is LNHDA and CDR2 SQIVND (reference sequence). The ends were cut back, 4 bases at V and 3 bases at J, with 13 bases in the middle. The CDR3 is 15 amino acids.

V is TRBV4-2 and J is TRBJ1-2; the D gene is possibly TRBD1 (6 bases). V gave up 4 bases and J gave up 0 bases, with 18 bases separating them. CDR3 length: 17 amino acids. From germline, CDR1 is LGHNA and CDR2 YNFKEQ. The CDR3 reads CASSRGQAIGANYGYTF. CDR3 nucleotides: TGTGCCAGCAGCCGGGGACAAGCGATAGGGGCTAACTATGGCTACACCTTC.

The chain joins TRBV4-3 to TRBJ2-3, with 14 positions matching TRBD2. The CDR3 contains 18 residues. Looked up from germline, CDR1 is LGHNA and CDR2 is YSLEER. Trimming cost V 1 base and J 0 bases; bases outside gene matches: 3. The CDR3 protein is CASSQGGLAGASTDTQYF. The CDR3 coding sequence is TGCGCCAGCAGCCAAGGGGGACTAGCGGGAGCTAGCACAGATACGCAGTATTTT.

In its sample, this clone was seen once. The chain employs TRBV28 and TRBJ1-4; D remains unclear. The ends were cut back, 8 bases at V and 5 bases at J, with 6 bases in the middle. This CDR3 contains 11 residues. Germline V gene sequence: CDR1 MDHEN, CDR2 SYDVKM. The CDR3 region is CASDGNEKLFF. The CDR3 region has the DNA TGTGCCAGCGACGGGAATGAAAAACTGTTTTTT.

The gene calls are TRBV5-1 and TRBJ2-7; 9 bases agree with TRBD2. CDR3 length: 14 amino acids. In germline, CDR1 is SGHRS, CDR2 YFSETQ. Unmatched junction bases numbered 1, after V lost 1 base and J lost 2 bases. The CDR3 nucleotides read TGCGCCAGCAGCTTGTCTAGCGGGACCTACGAGCAGTACTTC. This codes for CASSLSSGTYEQYF. Filled out from reference TRBV5-1 and TRBJ2-7, the complete variable domain reads KAGVTQTPRYLIKTRGQQVTLSCSPISGHRSVSWYQQTPGQGLQFLFEYFSETQRNKGNFPGRFSGRQFSNSRSEMNVSTLELGDSALYLCASSLSSGTYEQYFGPGTRLTVT.

The chain recombines TRBV20-1 with TRBJ2-5, with a weak D call TRBD2 (6 bases). Germline values: CDR1 DFQATT, CDR2 SNEGSKA (reference sequence). Trimming removed 3 bases at V and 5 bases at J, with 10 bases between. The CDR3 has 12 residues. CDR3 sequence reads: CSASWGGETQYF. DNA of the CDR3: TGCAGTGCTAGTTGGGGAGGCGAGACCCAGTACTTC.